This TCR beta chain was recovered during a study of Ad26.COV2.S vaccination and SARS-CoV-2 variants. Findings and limits, study-wide: The analyses of TCR breadth and depth may have understated the size of total T cell responses. Responses of spike-specific T cells (both CD8+ and CD4+) reportedly showed substantial breadth after vaccination.

On this clone: Its cognate antigen is unknown.

Specified treatment: around 19 received Ad26.COV2.S at low or high dose, single or two shots; roughly five received placebo; per-sample allocation not given. Specimen acquisition occurred on day 63 following the initial vaccine or placebo injection. Boston hosted the donor, who was an adult aged 18-55 years. An Ad26 vector was used to express Wuhan-strain SARS-CoV-2 spike as the vaccine. Profiled with immunoSEQ multiplex PCR; TCRdb holds only in-frame clones, not every one. The sample includes over 400,000 clones, roughly 88% of them seen just once. With 0 bases removed from V and 6 bases from J, the gap between germline ends came to 10 bases. This CDR3 region has 13 residues. Germline V gene lookup returns CDR1 SGHKS and CDR2 YYEKEE (reference sequence).

The sequence derives from a person aged 18 to 65 who received the Ad26.COV2.S COVID-19 vaccine or a placebo. The chain employs TRBV5-5 and TRBJ2-7, with D possibly being TRBD1 (5 bases). The sequencing used peripheral blood, collected in a trial of Ad26.COV2.S vaccine versus placebo. The DNA for the CDR3 is TGTGCCAGCAGCTTGGGACAGTCCATCGAGCAGTACTTC. Its protein is CASSLGQSIEQYF.